This is a list of T cell receptor beta chains from one sample in a study of cytomegalovirus exposure and HLA in healthy donors. TCRdb's copy holds only in-frame clones and misses some; the assay was immunoSEQ multiplex PCR. The sample yields roughly 140,000 clones, 75% to 80% seen once. Sequencing input: PBMCs. The receptors were gathered from a woman aged 25 to 39 in good health and CMV-seronegative. The CDR3 runs from the conserved cysteine through the conserved F or W. The order of the fields is CDR3 DNA, CDR3 protein, clone size, D gene, V gene, J gene. D genes are given only for firm matches. A clone size is listed for some rows: how often the clone was seen (once, few, many), or a class if it is expanded.

DNA: TGCGCCAGCAGCCCGGTGACAGGGGGTCTCTACGAGCAGTACTTC
CDR3: CASSPVTGGLYEQYF
size: .
D: TRBD1
V: TRBV5-1
J: TRBJ2-7

DNA: TGTGCCAGCAGAGTCGGGACTAGCGGGGGCCAAGAGACCCAGTACTTC
CDR3: CASRVGTSGGQETQYF
size: once
D: TRBD2
V: TRBV27
J: TRBJ2-5

DNA: TGTGCCAGCAGCTTATCAGGGACTACGGCTGAAGCTTTCTTT
CDR3: CASSLSGTTAEAFF
size: .
D: .
V: TRBV7-2
J: TRBJ1-1

DNA: TGTGCCAGCAGACCACTAGCGGGGCAAGCAGAGACCCAGTACTTC
CDR3: CASRPLAGQAETQYF
size: .
D: TRBD2
V: TRBV2
J: TRBJ2-5

DNA: TGTGCCAGCAGTGGGAGACAGGGAATCGGCTCTCTCTCCCAACAAGGGTACTTC
CDR3: CASSGRQGIGSLSQQGYF
size: .
D: TRBD1
V: TRBV6-1
J: TRBJ2-7

DNA: TGTGCCAGCAGCTCCGACAGGAGAGCCTACGAGCAGTACTTC
CDR3: CASSSDRRAYEQYF
size: .
D: .
V: TRBV7-2
J: TRBJ2-7

DNA: TGTGCCAGTAGACTAGCGGGAGGGGAGACCCAGTACTTC
CDR3: CASRLAGGETQYF
size: .
D: TRBD2
V: TRBV19
J: TRBJ2-5

DNA: TGTGCCAGCAGCGTAGTGGCGGCGGCGAGCCCCCACGAGCAGTACTTC
CDR3: CASSVVAAASPHEQYF
size: few
D: .
V: TRBV9
J: TRBJ2-7

DNA: TGCAGCGCGGCAGACGGAGAGAAAAACGAGCAGTACTTC
CDR3: CSAADGEKNEQYF
size: .
D: .
V: TRBV29-1
J: TRBJ2-7

DNA: TGTGCCAGCAGCTTAGGCAGGGGTAACCAGCCCCAGCATTTT
CDR3: CASSLGRGNQPQHF
size: .
D: .
V: TRBV7-2
J: TRBJ1-5

DNA: TGTGCCAGCAGCCCGACAGGGGGCGGCTATGGCTACACCTTC
CDR3: CASSPTGGGYGYTF
size: .
D: TRBD1
V: TRBV5-4
J: TRBJ1-2

DNA: TGCGCCAGCAGCCAAGAGGGAAACAGGGCCTACGAGCAGTACTTC
CDR3: CASSQEGNRAYEQYF
size: .
D: .
V: TRBV4-1
J: TRBJ2-7

DNA: TGTGCCACCTATTCTCTCGGACAGGGGTACACTGAAGCTTTCTTT
CDR3: CATYSLGQGYTEAFF
size: .
D: TRBD1
V: TRBV6-1
J: TRBJ1-1

DNA: TGTGCCAGCAGCACGGTCGTCAGGGTCTTGGCTGGCTACACCTTC
CDR3: CASSTVVRVLAGYTF
size: once
D: .
V: TRBV7-8
J: TRBJ1-2

DNA: TGTGCCAGCTCACCCCAGACAGGGGATTCCATTCAGTACTTC
CDR3: CASSPQTGDSIQYF
size: once
D: TRBD1
V: TRBV18
J: TRBJ2-4

DNA: TGTGCCAGCAACCACCGACAGGGCTATGCCCACTACAATGAGCAGTTCTTC
CDR3: CASNHRQGYAHYNEQFF
size: .
D: TRBD1
V: TRBV28
J: TRBJ2-1

DNA: TGTGCCCGCAGCGGAGAGACCCAGTACTTC
CDR3: CARSGETQYF
size: .
D: .
V: TRBV2
J: TRBJ2-5

DNA: TGTGCCAGCAGCCCGGGACTAACGTACGACGATGAGCAGTTCTTC
CDR3: CASSPGLTYDDEQFF
size: .
D: TRBD2
V: TRBV5-6
J: TRBJ2-1

DNA: TGTGCCAGCAGCCAACAGGGGTTGACTGAAGCTTTCTTT
CDR3: CASSQQGLTEAFF
size: .
D: TRBD1
V: TRBV5-8
J: TRBJ1-1

DNA: TGTGCCAGCTCACCACAGGGGAAAGAGACCCAGTACTTC
CDR3: CASSPQGKETQYF
size: .
D: .
V: TRBV18
J: TRBJ2-5

DNA: TGTGCCAGCAGCGGGTTACCCCAGGGTCGGTTCGGCACTGAAGCTTTCTTT
CDR3: CASSGLPQGRFGTEAFF
size: .
D: .
V: TRBV2
J: TRBJ1-1

DNA: TGCGCCAGCAGCTCGGGCTCGACAGGGGATCATGGCTACACCTTC
CDR3: CASSSGSTGDHGYTF
size: .
D: TRBD1
V: TRBV5-1
J: TRBJ1-2

DNA: TGTGCCAGCAGCCCCCGAGGGGAGGGGCAGTTCTTC
CDR3: CASSPRGEGQFF
size: .
D: TRBD2
V: TRBV9
J: TRBJ2-1

DNA: TGTGCCAGCAGCGGTACGGGCACAGATACGCAGTATTTT
CDR3: CASSGTGTDTQYF
size: .
D: .
V: TRBV9
J: TRBJ2-3

DNA: TGTGCCAGCAGTGGGGGACAGGGCCTCACAGATACGCAGTATTTT
CDR3: CASSGGQGLTDTQYF
size: .
D: TRBD1
V: TRBV6-5
J: TRBJ2-3

DNA: TGTGCCAGCAGGCCCCACCGGACACTCCAAGAGACCCAGTACTTC
CDR3: CASRPHRTLQETQYF
size: once
D: .
V: TRBV7-8
J: TRBJ2-5

DNA: TGTGCCAGCACGGGACACTTCGACGGTTCACCCCTCCACTTT
CDR3: CASTGHFDGSPLHF
size: few
D: .
V: TRBV25-1
J: TRBJ1-6

DNA: TGTGCCAGCAGCCAGGGGACTAGCGAATATACGCAGTATTTT
CDR3: CASSQGTSEYTQYF
size: once
D: TRBD2
V: TRBV4-2
J: TRBJ2-3

DNA: TGTGCCAGCGCGTCTGTAGCGGAATATGGCTACACCTTC
CDR3: CASASVAEYGYTF
size: .
D: .
V: TRBV6-6
J: TRBJ1-2

DNA: TGTGCCAGCAGCTTCCAGACAGGCAATCAGCCCCAGCATTTT
CDR3: CASSFQTGNQPQHF
size: .
D: .
V: TRBV5-5
J: TRBJ1-5

DNA: TGTGCCATCCTGGGACAGGGGAACGAAAAACTGTTTTTT
CDR3: CAILGQGNEKLFF
size: .
D: TRBD1
V: TRBV28
J: TRBJ1-4

DNA: TGTGCCAGCAGCAAACAGGATAACACTGAAGCTTTCTTT
CDR3: CASSKQDNTEAFF
size: .
D: .
V: TRBV7-3
J: TRBJ1-1

DNA: TGCGCCAGCAGCTTGCGAGAGGGAATGAACACTGAAGCTTTCTTT
CDR3: CASSLREGMNTEAFF
size: .
D: .
V: TRBV5-1
J: TRBJ1-1

DNA: TGTGCCACCAGCAGAGGGGCGGTCAGGGGTCTGGGCGGACAGCCCCAGCATTTT
CDR3: CATSRGAVRGLGGQPQHF
size: .
D: .
V: TRBV15
J: TRBJ1-5

DNA: TGCAGCGCACAAGACAGGGGAGGGCTCAATGAGCAGTTCTTC
CDR3: CSAQDRGGLNEQFF
size: .
D: .
V: TRBV29-1
J: TRBJ2-1

DNA: TGTGCCAGCAGTAGACAGGTTTATAGCAATCAGCCCCAGCATTTT
CDR3: CASSRQVYSNQPQHF
size: .
D: .
V: TRBV2
J: TRBJ1-5

DNA: TGTGCCAGCAGCGGGGGACTGAGCTCTGGAAACACCATATATTTT
CDR3: CASSGGLSSGNTIYF
size: few
D: .
V: TRBV5-4
J: TRBJ1-3

DNA: TGTGCCAGCAGTGAACGGCGGGGGGGCCCAGAGACCCAGTACTTC
CDR3: CASSERRGGPETQYF
size: few
D: TRBD2
V: TRBV6-1
J: TRBJ2-5